This T cell receptor beta chain appears in the sequencing data of a study of PD-1 blockade in classical Hodgkin lymphoma (TCRdb year 2020). About the investigation overall: Nivolumab dosing was 3 mg/kg intravenously every 2 weeks, continuing until either disease progression or unacceptable toxicity. The study used TCR beta sequencing and CyTOF to define a peripheral blood immune signature of response to PD-1 blockade in classical Hodgkin lymphoma. The full study reports these points: Lower diversity was observed in patients in whom nivolumab was started less than 1 year after ASCT, and these patients were excluded from later analyses so that confounding by immune reconstitution would be avoided. Among trial patients, those achieving complete response had baseline diversity similar to that of newly diagnosed patients, while diversity was significantly lower in partial responders and progressors. A significant rise by C4D1 was seen in CD4+ but not CD8+ TCR diversity (p=0.0027 vs p=0.16), with the rise being most apparent in complete responders (p=0.02). The study covered only a single clinical trial cohort, and the causes of the repertoire differences, possibly disease activity or prior therapy, were still not defined. Newly diagnosed patients were reported to have lower baseline TCR diversity than healthy donors, and relapsed/refractory patients were reported to have lower baseline TCR diversity still.

Genomic DNA was isolated using the Qiagen DNeasy kit from unsorted PBMCs as well as from negatively selected CD4+ and CD8+ fractions. Amplification of TCR beta CDR3 regions was done by immunoSEQ multiplex PCR with primers that anneal to V and J segments. A synthetic immune receptor repertoire was used to minimize amplification bias, and any residual bias was removed computationally once sequencing was done. Per the source publication's procedure: Custom Python scripts were used to quantify repertoire diversity as the Shannon entropy index. The unsorted, CD4+ and CD8+ repertoires were each analyzed separately, with the exception of combined analyses, where CD4+ and CD8+ sequences were merged in silico. A clone was considered expanded if an increase in frequency of at least 2-fold after treatment relative to C1D1 was found, and a pseudocount of 0.5 was applied to clones undetected at baseline. Clones with 0 or 1 copy at C1D1 were classified as singleton clones, and clones with 2 or more copies were classified as non-singleton clones. Clones expanded in unsorted samples were assigned a CD4+, CD8+ or unknown annotation through matching of protein sequences in sorted samples from the same patient. Diversity changes from C1D1 to C4D1 were tested in paired samples using Wilcoxon tests. Drawn from immuneACCESS, this table holds only the in-frame rearrangements with V and J called that TCRdb kept. Clones are partly lost; checked studies trace under half to an unresolved V gene and leave the rest unexplained. V, J and clone size are those of that table, while D and trimming were read from the DNA. In all, the sample holds around 50,000 clones, and roughly 80% of those were seen once. Of the sample, approximately 12% falls within the top ten clones.

Reading the label with the study, this specimen's time point is: cycle 4 day 1 (C4D1), after around six weeks of nivolumab. Every trial patient had relapsed following autologous stem cell transplantation, and prior brentuximab vedotin exposure was what differed among cohorts A, B and C. A total of over 50 patients with relapsed/refractory classical Hodgkin lymphoma made up the trial cohort, and each patient's best overall response was complete response, partial response or progressive disease. Single-agent nivolumab was administered to trial patients in the multi-cohort phase II CheckMate 205 trial. An independent review committee assessed best overall response using the 2007 International Working Group response criteria. Trial PBMCs were collected just before the start of nivolumab (C1D1) and during therapy at cycle 2 day 1 and cycle 4 day 1. After peripheral blood was drawn into 8 mL Vacutainer Cell Preparation Tubes, PBMCs were isolated by centrifugation and then cryopreserved.

V is pared back by 4 bases and J by 2 bases, with 6 bases lying between the germline termini. Reading from cysteine to phenylalanine, the CDR3 counts 13 amino acids. The kept DNA is CDR3 alone, 39 bases in frame from the first base. Taken from the germline V gene (reference sequence), the CDR1 and CDR2 loops are GTSNPN and SVGIG. About this clone: No antigen is known for it. Per-base quality was not reported, and no clone a single base away is much larger than it.

The source is a human donor with classical Hodgkin lymphoma. The rearrangement joined TRBV30 to TRBJ2-6; a confident D gene designation cannot be given. The sample here was peripheral blood mononuclear cells (PBMCs), taken before the fourth cycle of nivolumab. The CDR3 sequence is CAWNKAGANVLTF. The DNA sequence is given as TGTGCCTGGAACAAGGCTGGGGCCAACGTCCTGACTTTC.